This TCR beta chain was found in a study of beta chain features in type 1 diabetes. Whole-study results and caveats: Possibly, sequencing cDNA over-represented cells that had high TCR expression levels.

Comments on this clone: Its antigen is as yet unknown.

Investigators reverse transcribed all isolated RNA, so they sequenced expressed TCRB transcripts. Using immunoSEQ multiplex PCR, the repertoire was profiled, and TCRdb retains in-frame clones only, with some absent. The sample has tens of thousands of clones, under 35% seen once. Trimming cost V 3 bases and J 4 bases; bases outside gene matches: 10. The CDR3 loop spans 18 amino acids. The germline V gene encodes CDR1 LGHNA and CDR2 YSLEER. The rearrangement joins TRBV4-3 to TRBJ2-6; 9 bases map to TRBD1. The sample was stem cell memory CD4+ T cells from blood. The receptor was isolated from a woman aged 18-35 years in good health. CDR3 DNA: TGCGCCAGCAGCCACACAGGGGGCGCGTCTCCCGGGGCCAACGTCCTGACTTTC. Amino acid sequence: CASSHTGGASPGANVLTF.